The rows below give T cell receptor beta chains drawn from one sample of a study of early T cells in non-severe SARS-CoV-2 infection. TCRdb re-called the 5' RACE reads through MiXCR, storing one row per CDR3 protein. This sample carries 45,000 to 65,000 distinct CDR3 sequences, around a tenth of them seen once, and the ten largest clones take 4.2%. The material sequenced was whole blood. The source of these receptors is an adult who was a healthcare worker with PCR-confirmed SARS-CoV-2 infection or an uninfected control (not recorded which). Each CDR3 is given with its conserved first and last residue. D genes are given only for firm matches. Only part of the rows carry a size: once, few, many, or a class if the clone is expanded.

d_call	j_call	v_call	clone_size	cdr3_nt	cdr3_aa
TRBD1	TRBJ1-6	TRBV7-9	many	TGTGCCAGCAGCCGTGGCGACAGGGGGCATGATTCACCCCTCCACTTT	CASSRGDRGHDSPLHF
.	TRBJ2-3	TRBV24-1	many	TGTGCCACCAGTGATTTAGCGAGACGCACAGATACGCAGTATTTT	CATSDLARRTDTQYF
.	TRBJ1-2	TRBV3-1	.	TGTGCCAGCAGCCAAGTCAAAGCGGCTGGCTACACCTTC	CASSQVKAAGYTF
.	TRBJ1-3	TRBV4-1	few	TGCGCCAGCAGCCAAGTAGGAAACACCATATATTTT	CASSQVGNTIYF
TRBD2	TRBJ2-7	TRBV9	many	TGTGCCAGCAGCGGGACTAGCGGGGGCGAGCAGTACTTC	CASSGTSGGEQYF
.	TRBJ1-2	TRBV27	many	TGTGCCAGCATGGAACAGGGCCGTCCAAGATCTTTGTGGGCACAACGTTACTATGGCTACACCTTC	CASMEQGRPRSLWAQRYYGYTF
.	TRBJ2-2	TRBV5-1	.	TGCGCCAGCAGCTTGGAACCAGCCACCGGGGAGCTGTTTTTT	CASSLEPATGELFF
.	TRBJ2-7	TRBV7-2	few	TGTGCCAGCAGCCCGCTGGGGGAAGGCGAGCAGTACTTC	CASSPLGEGEQYF
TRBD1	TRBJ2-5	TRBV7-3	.	TGTGCCAGCAGCAGCACAGGGGGCCTGGAGACCCAGTACTTC	CASSSTGGLETQYF
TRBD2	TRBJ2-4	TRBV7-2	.	TGTGCCAGCAGCTTAGACCCCGGGGGGGAGTACTTC	CASSLDPGGEYF
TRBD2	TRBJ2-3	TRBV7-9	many	TGTGCCAGCAGCGCGGGACTAGCGGGGGCCACGCAGTATTTT	CASSAGLAGATQYF
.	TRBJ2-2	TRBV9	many	TGTGCCAGCAGCCGCCAGGGGAGCACCGGGGAGCTGTTTTTT	CASSRQGSTGELFF
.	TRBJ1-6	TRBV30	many	TGTGCCTTCCGGGGCTCCTATAATTCACCCCTCCACTTT	CAFRGSYNSPLHF
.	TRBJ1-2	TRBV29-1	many	TGCAGCGTTGAAGTAATTTCGCCAGGAGTAATTGGTGGCTACACCTTC	CSVEVISPGVIGGYTF
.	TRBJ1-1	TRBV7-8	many	TGTGCCAGCAGCCTTACATCGTACACTGAAGCTTTCTTT	CASSLTSYTEAFF
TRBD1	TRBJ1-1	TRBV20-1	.	TGCAGTGCCAGGGGAACAGGGGGCGTTTGGGACACTGAAGCTTTCTTT	CSARGTGGVWDTEAFF
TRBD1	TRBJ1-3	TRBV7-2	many	TGTGCCAGCAGCTTAAGCCCGGGACAGGACGGAAACACCATATATTTT	CASSLSPGQDGNTIYF
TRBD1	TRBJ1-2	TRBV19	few	TGTGCCAGTACCACGACAGGGGTGGATGGCTACACCTTC	CASTTTGVDGYTF
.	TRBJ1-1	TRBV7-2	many	TGTGCCAGCAGCTCGACGGGGCGGACTGAAGCTTTCTTT	CASSSTGRTEAFF
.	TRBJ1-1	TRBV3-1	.	TGTGCCAGCAGCCTAAGGATGGGTGAAGCTTTCTTT	CASSLRMGEAFF
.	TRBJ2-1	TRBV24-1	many	TGTGCCACCAGTGATACGAGGGGGGGCGATGAGCAGTTCTTC	CATSDTRGGDEQFF
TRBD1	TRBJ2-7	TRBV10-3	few	TGTGCCATTAGGGACAGTGGAAACGAGCAGTACTTC	CAIRDSGNEQYF
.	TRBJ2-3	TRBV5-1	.	TGCGCCAGCTTTCCTACAGGGCGAGATACGCAGTATTTT	CASFPTGRDTQYF